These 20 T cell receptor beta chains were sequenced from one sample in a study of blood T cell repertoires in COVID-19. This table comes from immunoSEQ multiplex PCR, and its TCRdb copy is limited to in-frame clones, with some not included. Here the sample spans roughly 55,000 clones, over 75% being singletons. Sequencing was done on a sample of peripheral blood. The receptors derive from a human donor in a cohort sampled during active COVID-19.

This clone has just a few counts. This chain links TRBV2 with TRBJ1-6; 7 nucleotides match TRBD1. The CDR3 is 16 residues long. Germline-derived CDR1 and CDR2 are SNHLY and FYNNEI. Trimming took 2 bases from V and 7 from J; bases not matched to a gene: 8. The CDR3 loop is CASSELGGGQNSPLHF. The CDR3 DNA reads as TGTGCCAGCAGTGAATTAGGAGGGGGCCAAAATTCACCCCTCCACTTT. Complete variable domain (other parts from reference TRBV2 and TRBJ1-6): EPEVTQTPSHQVTQMGQEVILRCVPISNHLYFYWYRQILGQKVEFLVSFYNNEISEKSEIFDDQFSVERPDGSNFTLKIRSTKLEDSAMYFCASSELGGGQNSPLHFGNGTRLTVT.

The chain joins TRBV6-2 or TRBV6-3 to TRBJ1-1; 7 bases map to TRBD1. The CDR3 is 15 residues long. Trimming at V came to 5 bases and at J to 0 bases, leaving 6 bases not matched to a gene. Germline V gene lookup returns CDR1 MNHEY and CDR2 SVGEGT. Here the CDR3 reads CASSPGQVMNTEAFF. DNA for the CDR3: TGTGCCAGCAGTCCCGGACAGGTAATGAACACTGAAGCTTTCTTT.

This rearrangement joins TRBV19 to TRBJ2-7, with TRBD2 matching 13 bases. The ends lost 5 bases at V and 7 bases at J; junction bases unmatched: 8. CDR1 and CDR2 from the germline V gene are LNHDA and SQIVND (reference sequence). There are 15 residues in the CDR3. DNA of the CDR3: TGTGCCAGTAGTCAGACTAGCGGGAGGTTCGGTGAGCAGTACTTC. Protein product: CASSQTSGRFGEQYF. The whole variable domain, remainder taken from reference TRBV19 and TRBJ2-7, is DGGITQSPKYLFRKEGQNVTLSCEQNLNHDAMYWYRQDPGQGLRLIYYSQIVNDFQKGDIAEGYSVSREKKESFPLTVTSAQKNPTAFYLCASSQTSGRFGEQYFGPGTRLTVT.

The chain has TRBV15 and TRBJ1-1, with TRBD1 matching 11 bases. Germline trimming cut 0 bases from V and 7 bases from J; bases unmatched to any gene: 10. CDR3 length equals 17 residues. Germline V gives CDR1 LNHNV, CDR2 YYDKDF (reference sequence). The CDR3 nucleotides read TGTGCCACCAGCAGAGATCTGGGACAGGGGGAGCGGATTGAAGCTTTCTTT. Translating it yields CATSRDLGQGERIEAFF. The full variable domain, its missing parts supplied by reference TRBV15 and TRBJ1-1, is DAMVIQNPRYQVTQFGKPVTLSCSQTLNHNVMYWYQQKSSQAPKLLFHYYDKDFNNEADTPDNFQSRRPNTSFCFLDIRSPGLGDTAMYLCATSRDLGQGERIEAFFGQGTRLTVV.

This CDR3 reads CASSTTSLDTQYF. The CDR3 DNA reads TGTGCCAGCAGCACGACTAGTTTGGACACCCAGTACTTC. V is TRBV6-2 or TRBV6-3 and J is TRBJ2-5; D might be TRBD2 (6 bases). V gave up 6 bases and J gave up 8 bases, with 16 bases separating them. Germline assignment: CDR1 MNHEY and CDR2 SVGEGT. This CDR3 has 13 amino acids.

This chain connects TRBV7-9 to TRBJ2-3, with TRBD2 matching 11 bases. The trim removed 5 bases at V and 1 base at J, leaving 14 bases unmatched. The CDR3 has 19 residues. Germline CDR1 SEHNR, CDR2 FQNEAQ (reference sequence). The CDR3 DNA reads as TGTGCCAGCAGCGCCTCTAGCGGGAGGACTCATTGGGGCACAGATACGCAGTATTTT. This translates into CASSASSGRTHWGTDTQYF.

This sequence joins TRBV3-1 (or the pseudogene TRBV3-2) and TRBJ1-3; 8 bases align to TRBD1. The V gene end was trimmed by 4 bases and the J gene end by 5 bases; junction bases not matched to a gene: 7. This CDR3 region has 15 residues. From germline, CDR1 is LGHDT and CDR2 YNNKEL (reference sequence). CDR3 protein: CASSPRDRSRNTIYF. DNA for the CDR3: TGTGCCAGCAGCCCTAGGGACAGGAGTCGAAACACCATATATTTT.

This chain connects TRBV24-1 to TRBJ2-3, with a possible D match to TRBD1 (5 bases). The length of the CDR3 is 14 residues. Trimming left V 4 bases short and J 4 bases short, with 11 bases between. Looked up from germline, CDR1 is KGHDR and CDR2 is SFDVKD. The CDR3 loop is CATSDGRAADTQYF. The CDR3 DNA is TGTGCCACCAGTGACGGCAGGGCGGCAGATACGCAGTATTTT.

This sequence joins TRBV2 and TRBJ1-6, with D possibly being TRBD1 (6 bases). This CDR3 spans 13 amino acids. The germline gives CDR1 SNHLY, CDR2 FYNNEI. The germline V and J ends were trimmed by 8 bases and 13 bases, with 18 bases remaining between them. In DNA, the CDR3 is TGTGCCAGCCAACCGCGAGAAACAGGGCCCCTCCACTTT. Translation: CASQPRETGPLHF.

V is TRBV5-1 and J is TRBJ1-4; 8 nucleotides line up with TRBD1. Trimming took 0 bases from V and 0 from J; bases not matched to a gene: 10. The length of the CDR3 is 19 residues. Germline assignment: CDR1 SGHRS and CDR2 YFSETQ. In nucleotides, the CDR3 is TGCGCCAGCAGCTTGGTTCCAGGGGGCGCAGGGGCAACTAATGAAAAACTGTTTTTT. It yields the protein CASSLVPGGAGATNEKLFF.

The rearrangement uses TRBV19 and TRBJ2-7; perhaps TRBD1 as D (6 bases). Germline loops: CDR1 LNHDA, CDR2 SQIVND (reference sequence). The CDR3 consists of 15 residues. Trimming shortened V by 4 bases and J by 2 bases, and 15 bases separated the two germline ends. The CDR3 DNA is TGTGCCAGTAGTACAATTTGGGACAACCCCTACGAGCAGTACTTC. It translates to CASSTIWDNPYEQYF.

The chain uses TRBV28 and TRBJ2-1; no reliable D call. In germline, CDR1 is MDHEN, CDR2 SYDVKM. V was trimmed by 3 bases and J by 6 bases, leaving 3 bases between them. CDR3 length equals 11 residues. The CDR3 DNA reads TGTGCCAGCAGTTTCTCCAATGAGCAGTTCTTC. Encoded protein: CASSFSNEQFF.

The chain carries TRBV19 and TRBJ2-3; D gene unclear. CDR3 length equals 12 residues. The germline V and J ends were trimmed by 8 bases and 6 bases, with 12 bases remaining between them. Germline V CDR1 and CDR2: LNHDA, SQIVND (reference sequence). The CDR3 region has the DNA TGTGCCAGTGGCCCGTTCGTGGATACGCAGTATTTT. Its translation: CASGPFVDTQYF.

Written as DNA, the CDR3 is TGTGCCAGCCTCGGGGGGTACAATGAGCAGTTCTTC. This translates into CASLGGYNEQFF. The rearrangement joins TRBV28 to TRBJ2-1, with 7 bases that match TRBD2. V lost 8 bases, J lost 4 bases, and 2 bases stayed unmatched. The CDR3 sequence is 12 residues long. Germline CDR1 is MDHEN and CDR2 is SYDVKM.

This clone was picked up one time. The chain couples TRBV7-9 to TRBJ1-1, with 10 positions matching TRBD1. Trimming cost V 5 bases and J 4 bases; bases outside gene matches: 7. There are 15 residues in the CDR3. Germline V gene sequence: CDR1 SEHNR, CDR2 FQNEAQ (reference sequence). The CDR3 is CASSPPRDRGTEAFF. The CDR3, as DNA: TGTGCCAGCAGCCCTCCCCGGGACAGGGGCACTGAAGCTTTCTTT.

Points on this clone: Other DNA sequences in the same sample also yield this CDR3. CDR3 coding DNA: TGTGCCACCAGTGATCCCGGGACAGGACGTACCTACGAGCAGTACTTC. Translated: CATSDPGTGRTYEQYF. This chain links TRBV24-1 with TRBJ2-7; 8 nucleotides match TRBD1. CDR3 length equals 16 residues. V lost 3 bases and J lost 2; bases outside the gene matches: 8. Germline V gives CDR1 KGHDR, CDR2 SFDVKD.

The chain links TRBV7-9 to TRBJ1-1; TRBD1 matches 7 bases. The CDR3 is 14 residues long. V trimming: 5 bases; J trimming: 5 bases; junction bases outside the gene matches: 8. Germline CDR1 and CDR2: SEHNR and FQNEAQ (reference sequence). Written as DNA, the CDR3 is TGTGCCAGCAGCCTGACAGGGATAGGGACTGAAGCTTTCTTT. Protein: CASSLTGIGTEAFF.

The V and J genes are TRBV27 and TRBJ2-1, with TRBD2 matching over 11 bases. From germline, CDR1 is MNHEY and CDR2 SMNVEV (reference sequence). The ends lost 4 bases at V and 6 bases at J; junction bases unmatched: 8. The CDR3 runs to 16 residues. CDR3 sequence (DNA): TGTGCCAGCAGTTCTCCGGGACTAGCGGACCGCAATGAGCAGTTCTTC. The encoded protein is CASSSPGLADRNEQFF.

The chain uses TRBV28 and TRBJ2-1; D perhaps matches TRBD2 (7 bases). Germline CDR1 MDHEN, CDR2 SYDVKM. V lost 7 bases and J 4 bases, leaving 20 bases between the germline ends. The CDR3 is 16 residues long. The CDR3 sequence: CASKGGGSRFYNEQFF. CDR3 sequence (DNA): TGTGCCAGCAAGGGGGGCGGGAGCAGGTTTTACAATGAGCAGTTCTTC.

CDR3 amino acids: CACTTRDRGYNEQYF. Here the CDR3 DNA reads TGTGCCTGTACGACCCGGGACAGGGGGTACAACGAGCAGTACTTC. The gene calls are TRBV30 and TRBJ2-7, with 11 bases matching TRBD1. This CDR3 has 15 amino acids. J lost 5 bases, V lost 6 bases, and 12 bases had no gene match. Per germline, CDR1 GTSNPN and CDR2 SVGIG (reference sequence).